This T cell receptor (beta chain) came from a study of human T cells and chemical hapten exposure. Study-level background: Read at 6 days, the patch tests placed 0.01% DPC on the upper back.

A note on this clonotype: The conserved phenylalanine or tryptophan is not found at the CDR3 terminus, so this likely reflects a read error.

As for time point: pre-sensitization, week 0. Regarding treatment: therapeutic diphenylcyclopropenone sensitization with weekly scalp DPC. Blood sampling preceded each patch test application. Suited to DPC and affected by alopecia, the donors ranged from 18 to 70 years old. The CDR3 is 15 amino acids. Germline values: CDR1 SGHNT, CDR2 YYREEE (reference sequence). V lost 2 bases to trimming and J lost 0 bases, with 6 bases between them. Per the study methods: TCRs per sample had a median of approximately 96,000 and ranged from about 23,224 to 750,000. From the RACE reads, TCRdb called clonotypes with MiXCR, one entry per CDR3 protein. TCRdb assigned the V and J calls; the authors' analysis was not used. Among some 330,000 distinct CDR3 sequences, 4.5% to 5.5% were seen once, and the ten largest hold roughly 8.2%.

The chain carries TRBV5-4 and TRBJ2-6, with D hard to call. This receptor was taken from a woman aged 18-35 years with alopecia areata. Some clones in this sample may be carry-over from other donors' samples. The source material was whole blood, sampled in connection with sensitization to the hapten diphenylcyclopropenone (DPC). The CDR3 nucleotides are TGTGCCAGCAGCTTCAAGGGCTCTGGGGCCAACGTCCTGACTTCC. Translation: CASSFKGSGANVLTS.